One and the same sample provided the 12 T cell receptor beta chains below, sequenced in a study of cytomegalovirus exposure and HLA in healthy donors. Vbeta (60) and Jbeta (13) primers were used in the PCR. TCRdb's table, derived via immunoSEQ multiplex PCR, lists solely in-frame clones and lacks some. The table shows tens of thousands of clones, with around 53% occurring only once. Sequencing input: PBMCs. These receptors were obtained from a woman between 40 and 50 years old in good health and CMV-seropositive.

CDR3 sequence: CASSLDRGGGNQPQHF. The CDR3 DNA reads TGTGCCAGCAGCTTGGACAGGGGAGGTGGCAATCAGCCCCAGCATTTT. V and J are TRBV5-8 and TRBJ1-5; 7 nucleotides align to TRBD1. The CDR3 consists of 16 residues. The germline CDR1 and CDR2 sequences are SGHTS and YDEGEE. V gave up 0 bases and J gave up 2 bases; unmatched junction bases: 5. Full variable domain (missing parts from reference TRBV5-8 and TRBJ1-5): EAGVTQSPTHLIKTRGQQATLRCSPISGHTSVYWYQQALGLGLQFLLWYDEGEERNRGNFPPRFSGRQFPNYSSELNVNALELEDSALYLCASSLDRGGGNQPQHFGDGTRLSIL.

This clone appeared a few times. J is TRBJ2-5 and V is TRBV6-5; 7 nucleotides match TRBD1. CDR3 length: 15 residues. V shed 5 bases, J shed 1 base, and the junction held 7 bases outside the gene matches. Germline V gene sequence: CDR1 MNHEY, CDR2 SVGAGI. Here the CDR3 reads CASSLDRVGQETQYF. The CDR3 nucleotides read TGTGCCAGCAGTCTTGACAGGGTGGGCCAAGAGACCCAGTACTTC.

This clone is classed as medium-sized. J is TRBJ1-4 and V is TRBV7-9; 12 bases are a match to TRBD1. Germline V CDR1 and CDR2: SEHNR, FQNEAQ (reference sequence). After removal of 6 bases from V and 7 bases from J, the junction contained 9 bases not matched to a gene. This CDR3 spans 16 amino acids. In DNA, the CDR3 is TGTGCCAGCAGATGGGACAGGGGGCGCGTAGGTGAAAAACTGTTTTTT. Residues: CASRWDRGRVGEKLFF. Full variable domain (remainder filled in from reference TRBV7-9 and TRBJ1-4): DTGVSQNPRHKITKRGQNVTFRCDPISEHNRLYWYRQTLGQGPEFLTYFQNEAQLEKSRLLSDRFSAERPKGSFSTLEIQRTEQGDSAMYLCASRWDRGRVGEKLFFGSGTQLSVL.

This clone was counted between two and nine times. This CDR3 is CASSKTPKGSGGSHANEQFF. The CDR3 nucleotides are TGTGCCAGCAGCAAAACCCCGAAGGGTAGCGGGGGTTCCCACGCCAATGAGCAGTTCTTC. The rearrangement uses TRBV5-4 and TRBJ2-1, with 9 positions matching TRBD2. Germline V gene lookup returns CDR1 SGHNT and CDR2 YYREEE (reference sequence). The CDR3 sequence is 20 residues long. The ends lost 4 bases at V and 6 bases at J; junction bases unmatched: 23.

The V call is TRBV18, the J call TRBJ1-2; 7 bases are a match to TRBD1. Losses at the gene ends were 1 base for V and 2 bases for J; bases not matched to a gene: 4. This CDR3 region has 15 residues. CDR1 and CDR2 (germline): KGHSH, LQKENI. This chain's CDR3 is CASSPQGASNYGYTF. The CDR3 DNA reads TGTGCCAGCTCACCACAGGGGGCGAGCAACTATGGCTACACCTTC.

This chain uses TRBV28 with TRBJ1-2; 7 bases align to TRBD1. This CDR3 spans 14 amino acids. Germline CDR1 MDHEN, CDR2 SYDVKM. V lost 1 base to trimming and J lost 5 bases; unmatched junction nucleotides: 4. CDR3 nucleotide sequence: TGTGCCAGCAGTTTATCGACAGGGAGTTATGGCTACACCTTC. It yields the protein CASSLSTGSYGYTF.

This rearrangement joins TRBV7-2 to TRBJ2-1; unclear D gene. The germline V gene has CDR1 SGHTA and CDR2 FQGNSA. V lost 1 base to trimming and J lost 7 bases, with 14 bases between them. This CDR3 region has 15 residues. The CDR3 spells CASSLDESPWNEQFF. Here the CDR3 DNA reads TGTGCCAGCAGCTTAGATGAGAGCCCCTGGAATGAGCAGTTCTTC.

The V gene is TRBV2, the J gene TRBJ2-4; D is unclear. Germline V CDR1 and CDR2: SNHLY, FYNNEI. There are 14 residues in the CDR3. With 2 bases removed from V and 0 bases from J, the gap between germline ends came to 5 bases. The CDR3 DNA follows: TGTGCCAGCAGTGAACGTCTAGCCAAAAACATTCAGTACTTC. Its translation is CASSERLAKNIQYF.

The rearrangement joins TRBV7-9 to TRBJ1-5; tentatively, D is TRBD1 (5 bases). CDR1 is SEHNR, CDR2 FQNEAQ, per germline (reference sequence). This CDR3 has 14 amino acids. V shed 3 bases and J shed 7 bases, with 13 bases lying between them. The DNA of the CDR3 is TGTGCCAGCAGCTTGGGACCAGGGAGGCAGCCCCAGCATTTT. This sequence encodes CASSLGPGRQPQHF.

This clone was recorded only once. The J gene is TRBJ2-5, the V gene TRBV5-6; tentative D call: TRBD2 (5 bases). CDR1 is SGHDT and CDR2 is YYEEEE in the germline V gene. The CDR3 length is 14 residues. Trimming cost V 2 bases and J 1 base, with 9 bases left between them. The CDR3 region is CASSLGGGQETQYF. CDR3 DNA sequence: TGTGCCAGCAGCTTAGGAGGAGGCCAAGAGACCCAGTACTTC.

J is TRBJ1-5 and V is TRBV2; weak D call: TRBD1 (6 bases). The CDR3 totals 15 residues. V lost 3 bases to trimming and J lost 4 bases, with 13 bases between them. Per the germline V gene, CDR1 is SNHLY and CDR2 is FYNNEI. The DNA of the CDR3 is TGTGCCAGCAGTGACAGGGGAAGACCGAATCAGCCCCAGCATTTT. Translating gives CASSDRGRPNQPQHF.

This clone was detected once. V and J are TRBV7-9 and TRBJ2-3, with 10 nucleotides matching TRBD1. CDR1 is SEHNR and CDR2 is FQNEAQ in the germline V gene (reference sequence). V trimming: 8 bases; J trimming: 3 bases; junction bases outside the gene matches: 11. The CDR3 runs 16 residues. The CDR3 loop reads CASFTEPGQGTDTQYF. DNA of the CDR3: TGTGCCAGCTTTACCGAGCCGGGACAGGGGACAGATACGCAGTATTTT.